This T cell receptor beta chain was captured in a study of T cell responses to AZD1222 COVID-19 vaccine. Germline V gene data show CDR1 as MDHEN and CDR2 as SYDVKM. With 2 bases removed from V and 4 bases from J, the gap between germline ends came to 8 bases. This CDR3 has 13 residues. On this clone: Its antigen is unknown.

Overall study results and limits: Rises in breadth and depth of Spike-specific TCRs came after two AZD1222 doses. Researchers took repertoire samples only after the peak T cell response had come. Seropositive AZD1222 recipients at baseline numbered only five or six.

Profiling relied on immunoSEQ multiplex PCR, and the TCRdb table lists in-frame clones only, not all of them. Altogether around 110,000 clones are present, roughly 84% being singletons, with the ten largest covering around 7.2%. The source is an adult in good health. The sequencing here drew on peripheral blood, taken on day 0 of AZD1222 vaccination. V is TRBV28 and J is TRBJ2-5; possibly TRBD2 for D (5 bases). CDR3 DNA: TGTGCCAGCAGTTTAGAGGGTCGAGAGACCCAGTACTTC. This codes for CASSLEGRETQYF.